This TCR beta chain derives from a study of PD-1 blockade in classical Hodgkin lymphoma. Study details: The nivolumab dose that patients received was 3 mg/kg, given intravenously every 2 weeks.

Using immunoSEQ multiplex PCR, the repertoire was profiled, and TCRdb retains in-frame clones only, with some absent. The table lists about 12,000 clones, about 88% of them singletons, with approximately 0.87% in the top ten. With regard to this clone: What it binds is not known.

CDR3 size: 14 residues. After removal of 4 bases from V and 5 bases from J, the junction contained 7 bases not matched to a gene. The germline V gene encodes CDR1 SEHNR and CDR2 FQNEAQ (reference sequence). Study-wide points: Any patient who commenced nivolumab under 1 year after ASCT was excluded. At C4D1, TCR diversity had climbed significantly for CD4+ cells, though not for CD8+ cells. Relapsed/refractory patients reportedly had the lowest baseline TCR diversity, below newly diagnosed patients, who were below healthy donors.

As to time point: cycle 4 day 1 (C4D1), after five to seven weeks of nivolumab. Following autologous stem cell transplantation, relapse occurred in every patient, and exposure to brentuximab vedotin varied. Using magnetic negative selection, the CD4+ T cells were separated out of thawed PBMCs. The V gene is TRBV7-9, the J gene TRBJ2-7; 8 nucleotides line up with TRBD1. Here the sequenced sample was CD4+ T cells from blood, taken before the fourth cycle of nivolumab. The source of this sequence is a human donor with classical Hodgkin lymphoma. The CDR3 nucleotides are TGTGCCAGCAGCTCCCGGACAGGGAGAAACGAGCAGTACTTC. Residues: CASSSRTGRNEQYF.